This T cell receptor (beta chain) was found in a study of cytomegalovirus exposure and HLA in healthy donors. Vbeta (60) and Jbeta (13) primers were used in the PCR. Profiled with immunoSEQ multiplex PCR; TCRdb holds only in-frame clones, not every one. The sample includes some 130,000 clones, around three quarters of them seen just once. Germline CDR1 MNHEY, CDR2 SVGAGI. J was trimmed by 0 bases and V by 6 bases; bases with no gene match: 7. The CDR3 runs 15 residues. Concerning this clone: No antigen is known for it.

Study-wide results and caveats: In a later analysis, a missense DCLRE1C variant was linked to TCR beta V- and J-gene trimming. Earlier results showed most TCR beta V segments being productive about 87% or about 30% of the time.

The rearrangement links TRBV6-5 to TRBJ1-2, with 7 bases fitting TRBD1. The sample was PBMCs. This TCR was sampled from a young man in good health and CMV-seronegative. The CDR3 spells CASRGDRGPNYGYTF. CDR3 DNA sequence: TGTGCCAGCAGGGGGGACAGAGGCCCTAACTATGGCTACACCTTC.